These 24 T cell receptor beta chains came from one sample sequenced in a study of blood T cells in healthy people across ages. A second 7 to 11 cycle PCR used barcoded and J-beta primers. TCRdb reanalysed the 5' RACE reads using MiXCR and keeps one entry per CDR3 protein. In the table there are around 1.5 million distinct CDR3 sequences, approximately 59% of which are singletons. Sequenced sample: blood. These receptors were taken from a man younger than 30 in good health.

The chain carries TRBV28 and TRBJ1-6; the D gene is possibly TRBD1 (5 bases). Germline CDR1 MDHEN, CDR2 SYDVKM. V was pared by 8 bases and J by 7 bases, with 12 bases between. This CDR3 region has 13 residues. CDR3 region: CASATGSNSPLHF. CDR3 coding DNA: TGTGCCAGCGCAACAGGATCCAATTCACCCCTCCACTTT.

Worth noting for this clonotype: A junction end diverges from the germline sequence, so it may reflect a read error. The chain recombines TRBV7-7 with TRBJ2-1; TRBD2 matches 7 bases. This CDR3 is 15 amino acids long. Germline loops: CDR1 SSHAT, CDR2 FNYEAQ (reference sequence). CDR3 residues: CASSLGASGLNEQFF. For the CDR3, the DNA is TGTGCTAGCAGCTTAGGGGCTAGCGGTCTCAATGAGCAGTTCTTC.

The J gene is TRBJ2-1, the V gene TRBV5-1, with D hard to call. Trimming stripped 1 base from V and 5 bases from J, with 13 bases between. Germline CDR1 SGHRS, CDR2 YFSETQ. The length of the CDR3 is 15 residues. The CDR3 reads CASSLYPQDNNEQFF. The DNA for the CDR3 is TGCGCCAGCAGCTTGTACCCCCAGGATAACAATGAGCAGTTCTTC.

The rearrangement links TRBV12-3 or TRBV12-4 to TRBJ2-1, with TRBD2 matching over 12 bases. CDR3 length equals 13 residues. After removal of 9 bases from V and 10 bases from J, the junction contained 7 bases not matched to a gene. CDR3 bases: TGTGCCAGTGCGACTAGCGGGAGTTCCGAGCAGTTCTTC. This translates into CASATSGSSEQFF.

This clonotype was seen only a few times. The chain carries TRBV20-1 and TRBJ2-1; D may be TRBD2 (6 bases). The CDR3 has 14 residues. V was cut by 7 bases and J by 9 bases, with 22 bases left in between. The germline gives CDR1 DFQATT, CDR2 SNEGSKA (reference sequence). CDR3 bases: TGCAGTGTCCCCGGGACTCCCATGGTTGCTGAGCAGTTCTTC. Translating gives CSVPGTPMVAEQFF.

The genes are TRBV6-1 and TRBJ2-1, with TRBD2 matching 7 bases. Germline CDR1 reads MNHNS; CDR2 reads SASEGT. The CDR3 runs to 16 residues. V shed 0 bases, J shed 1 base, and the junction held 3 bases outside the gene matches. The CDR3 loop reads CASSEAGLVSYNEQFF. The CDR3 bases are TGTGCCAGCAGTGAAGCCGGACTAGTTTCCTACAATGAGCAGTTCTTC.

This clonotype was observed a few times. The chain links TRBV27 to TRBJ1-2; 8 nucleotides line up with TRBD1. V was pared by 5 bases and J by 3 bases, with 5 bases of the junction left unmatched. Germline lookup yields CDR1 MNHEY and CDR2 SMNVEV (reference sequence). The CDR3 loop spans 14 amino acids. CDR3 nucleotide sequence: TGTGCCAGCAGTCGACAGGGGCGGGACTATGGCTACACCTTC. Translating gives CASSRQGRDYGYTF.

This chain uses TRBV12-3 or TRBV12-4 with TRBJ1-5, with no clear D. This CDR3 contains 16 residues. Between the trimmed V and J ends, which lost 6 bases and 1 base, there was a span of 16 bases. The CDR3 nucleotides are TGTGCCAGCAGCCCCCCCATTCCAGGCAGCAATCAGCCCCAGCATTTT. This encodes CASSPPIPGSNQPQHF.

A few counts support this clonotype. The rearrangement joins TRBV6-5 to TRBJ2-3, with 8 positions matching TRBD1. CDR1 MNHEY and CDR2 SVGAGI come from the germline V gene. Trimming took 5 bases from V and 4 from J; bases not matched to a gene: 8. This CDR3 is built from 15 residues. CDR3 nucleotide sequence: TGTGCCAGCAGTCGAGGGACAGGTTGGTCAGATACGCAGTATTTT. This encodes CASSRGTGWSDTQYF.

The chain couples TRBV20-1 to TRBJ2-4, with 8 bases that match TRBD1. The J call is doubtful: the DNA matches TRBJ2-7 better. This CDR3 spans 16 amino acids. The germline CDR1 and CDR2 sequences are DFQATT and SNEGSKA (reference sequence). In DNA, the CDR3 is TGCAGTGCTAGAGACAAAAACAGGGGGGTTCCCTACGAGCAGTACTTC. The encoded protein is CSARDKNRGVPYEQYF.

This chain joins TRBV7-9 and TRBJ2-5; tentatively, D is TRBD2 (6 bases). Trimming pared 1 base from V and 11 bases from J, leaving 17 bases between. The CDR3 sequence is 14 residues long. Germline V gene data show CDR1 as SEHNR and CDR2 as FQNEAQ (reference sequence). In DNA, the CDR3 is TGTGCCAGCAGCTTAGTCTCTGCGGGAAATGAGCAGTACTTC. It codes for CASSLVSAGNEQYF.

The chain employs TRBV4-3 and TRBJ2-5; possible D gene TRBD2, 7 bases. This CDR3 region has 15 residues. Germline V CDR1 and CDR2: LGHNA, YSLEER. Trimming took 0 bases from V and 6 from J, leaving 14 bases between them. CDR3 amino acids: CASSQEMGGQKTQYF. CDR3 bases: TGCGCCAGCAGCCAAGAGATGGGGGGGCAAAAGACCCAGTACTTC.

The rearrangement joins TRBV11-2 to TRBJ2-1; the match to TRBD2 covers 12 bases. Looked up from germline, CDR1 is SGHAT and CDR2 is FQNNGV. CDR3 size: 14 residues. Trimming took 6 bases from V and 7 from J; bases not matched to a gene: 4. The CDR3 DNA follows: TGTGCCAGCAGTTTCGGACTAGCGGGGAATGAGCAGTTCTTC. Translation: CASSFGLAGNEQFF.

This clonotype was observed a few times. The genes are TRBV6-5 and TRBJ2-7; possibly TRBD2 for D (5 bases). The V gene's germline CDR1 is MNHEY and CDR2 SVGAGI. V was shortened by 4 bases and J by 7 bases, with 20 bases between the two germline ends. CDR3 length: 15 amino acids. The CDR3 region has the DNA TGTGCCAGCAGTTTATTCACGGACTCTTCCCTGGAGCAGTACTTC. This gives the protein CASSLFTDSSLEQYF.

There are a few counts of this clonotype. J is TRBJ2-3 and V is TRBV24-1, with 8 bases lining up with TRBD1. In germline, CDR1 is KGHDR, CDR2 SFDVKD. This CDR3 has 15 amino acids. The V and J ends lost 9 bases and 2 bases, in that order; junction bases with no gene match: 9. CDR3 sequence (DNA): TGTGCCACCTCTCCCGGACAGGGCCACACAGATACGCAGTATTTT. It codes for CATSPGQGHTDTQYF.

V gene TRBV7-9 combines with J gene TRBJ1-1; perhaps TRBD1 as D (6 bases). This CDR3 spans 14 amino acids. Trimming removed 5 bases at V and 7 bases at J, with 17 bases between. Per the germline V gene, CDR1 is SEHNR and CDR2 is FQNEAQ (reference sequence). The CDR3 coding sequence is TGTGCCAGCAGCATCACGCAGGGGTCGGGTGAAGCTTTCTTT. This sequence encodes CASSITQGSGEAFF.

V and J are TRBV20-1 and TRBJ2-5; D is tentatively TRBD1 or TRBD2 (5 bases each). CDR3 size: 15 residues. The germline gives CDR1 DFQATT, CDR2 SNEGSKA (reference sequence). V was cut by 1 base and J by 0 bases, with 12 bases left in between. CDR3 amino acids: CSARGGVGNQETQYF. The CDR3 region has the DNA TGCAGTGCTAGAGGAGGGGTGGGCAACCAAGAGACCCAGTACTTC.

This rearrangement joins TRBV7-9 to TRBJ2-1, with 9 bases aligning to TRBD1. This CDR3 region has 15 residues. Germline CDR1 SEHNR, CDR2 FQNEAQ (reference sequence). With 4 bases clipped from V and 7 bases from J, the junction kept 8 bases outside the gene matches. CDR3 in amino acids: CASSSGQGSPNEQFF. CDR3 sequence (DNA): TGTGCCAGCAGCTCGGGACAGGGTTCTCCTAATGAGCAGTTCTTC.

The chain joins TRBV20-1 to TRBJ2-1; the match to TRBD2 covers 12 bases. Germline CDR1 reads DFQATT; CDR2 reads SNEGSKA (reference sequence). The CDR3 is made up of 16 amino acids. With V trimmed by 4 bases and J by 0 bases, 4 bases remained unmatched. This chain's CDR3 is CSAKTSGGHSYNEQFF. DNA of the CDR3: TGCAGTGCTAAGACTAGCGGGGGCCACTCCTACAATGAGCAGTTCTTC.

In its sample, this clonotype was seen many times. V and J are TRBV29-1 and TRBJ2-5; maybe TRBD2 (6 bases). The V gene's germline CDR1 is SQVTM and CDR2 ANQGSEA. Trimming removed 4 bases at V and 4 bases at J, with 13 bases between. There are 13 residues in the CDR3. CDR3 loop: CSVGGASIETQYF. DNA of the CDR3: TGCAGCGTTGGCGGGGCCTCAATAGAGACCCAGTACTTC.

The chain joins TRBV7-8 to TRBJ2-1, with D perhaps matching TRBD2 (5 bases). Trimming took off 0 bases at V and 8 bases at J, with 23 bases between the two ends. This CDR3 region has 18 residues. CDR1 SGHVS and CDR2 FQNEAQ come from the germline V gene. The chain's CDR3 is CASSLAVSMSVAGDEQFF. For the CDR3, the DNA is TGTGCCAGCAGCTTAGCTGTTAGCATGTCGGTTGCCGGGGATGAGCAGTTCTTC.

There are many counts of this clonotype. The chain carries TRBV5-1 and TRBJ2-6; D remains ambiguous. Germline V gene lookup returns CDR1 SGHRS and CDR2 YFSETQ. The CDR3 spans 16 residues. The V gene lost 7 bases and the J gene lost 0 bases, with 14 bases spanning the gap. The CDR3 loop is CASRQAPNSGANVLTF. The CDR3 DNA is TGCGCCAGCCGGCAAGCCCCTAACTCTGGGGCCAACGTCCTGACTTTC.

This clonotype was recorded a few times. The chain combines TRBV28 with TRBJ2-1; tentative D call: TRBD2 (6 bases). V lost 5 bases and J 10 bases, leaving 12 bases between the germline ends. Germline V gene lookup returns CDR1 MDHEN and CDR2 SYDVKM. This CDR3 has 12 amino acids. DNA of the CDR3: TGTGCCAGCAGTCTGCCGGGGGAAGAGCAGTTCTTC. It codes for CASSLPGEEQFF.

The rearrangement links TRBV4-1 to TRBJ2-7; the D is unclear. TRBJ2-5 explains the end of the DNA better; the J call may be wrong. CDR3 length equals 15 residues. Germline loops: CDR1 MGHRA, CDR2 YSYEKL. CDR3 residues: CASSQEPSWRETQYF. The CDR3 DNA reads TGCGCCAGCAGCCAAGAGCCCTCTTGGCGGGAGACCCAGTACTTC.